These T cell receptor beta chains were read from a single sample in a study of monozygotic twins with cystic fibrosis. The protocol was immunoSEQ multiplex PCR, while the TCRdb copy is restricted to in-frame clones and leaves out a portion. Of approximately 32,000 clones in the sample, 95% to 98% were seen once. Sequencing was done on a sample of blood. Source of these receptors: a girl under 10 years old with cystic fibrosis. Both conserved end residues are part of each CDR3. The size field is filled for only some rows; it gives once, few, many or a size class.

v_call	clone_size	j_call	cdr3_aa
TRBV4-1	.	TRBJ2-1	CASSQTSGSYNEQFF
TRBV5-4	.	TRBJ1-1	CASSLWGFGTEAFF
TRBV19	.	TRBJ2-2	CASSPRVTGELFF
TRBV29-1	.	TRBJ1-1	CSVARSMNTEAFF
TRBV11-2	.	TRBJ2-7	CASSLEWGSSYEQYF
TRBV7-9	.	TRBJ2-1	CASSLATGGSEGNEQFF
TRBV9	once	TRBJ2-1	CASSVVGSSGTSEQFF
TRBV5-6	.	TRBJ2-1	CASSLVQGSYNEQFF
TRBV6-5	.	TRBJ1-1	CASSSRQAWNTEAFF
TRBV7-9	.	TRBJ1-2	CASRPAGTGYGYTF
TRBV19	once	TRBJ1-2	CASSEPRTDYGYTF
TRBV7-9	once	TRBJ2-6	CASSFFSRRSGANVLTF
TRBV6-5	few	TRBJ2-7	CASSWQGYEQYF
TRBV5-6	.	TRBJ2-7	CASSLRDSGTYEQYF
TRBV5-1	.	TRBJ2-7	CASSQDERASSYEQYF
TRBV9	.	TRBJ2-1	CASSETSGTYYNEQFF
TRBV9	once	TRBJ2-5	CASSAGLAGQETQYF
TRBV2	.	TRBJ2-1	CACLARTSGSNEQFF
TRBV6-6	.	TRBJ1-1	CASTLTGITEAFF
TRBV19	.	TRBJ2-6	CASSPGERSGANVLTF
TRBV2	.	TRBJ1-3	CASSTRGLSGNTIYF
TRBV7-8	.	TRBJ1-1	CASSLVIGQDAFF
TRBV9	.	TRBJ2-1	CASSGGLAYYNEQFF
TRBV19	.	TRBJ1-5	CASSIRDLGQPQHF
TRBV29-1	.	TRBJ2-7	CSVEPGQGSEQYF
TRBV4-1	.	TRBJ1-2	CASGQGNGYTF
TRBV30	.	TRBJ2-5	CAWSVRAPRRETQYF
TRBV9	.	TRBJ1-2	CASSMQNYGYTF
TRBV19	.	TRBJ2-5	CASSPLTGAGETQYF
TRBV28	.	TRBJ2-7	CASWGKYEQYF
TRBV6-5	.	TRBJ1-2	CASIAPNYGYTF
TRBV9	.	TRBJ1-4	CASSVEAGEKLFF
TRBV29-1	once	.	CSVSPGLFHEQYF
TRBV5-1	.	TRBJ1-2	CASSLAATANYGYTF
TRBV30	.	TRBJ2-5	CAWGAIRGETQYF
TRBV28	.	TRBJ1-6	CASSSRDRMSSYNSPLHF
TRBV7-6	.	TRBJ2-7	CASSSTGSDHEQYF
TRBV12-5	.	TRBJ1-2	CATRGDDGYTF
TRBV11-1	.	TRBJ1-1	CASSPIRVPEAFF
TRBV4-1	once	TRBJ2-7	CASSLRQASYEQYF
TRBV19	.	TRBJ2-7	CASSLAEEFVEQYF
TRBV6-1	.	TRBJ1-1	CASSEAAGSRAEAFF